These 7 T cell receptor beta chains originate from one sample sequenced in a study of cytomegalovirus exposure and HLA in healthy donors. Primers for the PCR totalled 60 Vbeta and 13 Jbeta. TCRdb keeps only in-frame clones here, not all; method: immunoSEQ multiplex PCR. The table has 100,000 to 150,000 clones, roughly 85% seen once. The sequencing input was PBMCs. The source of these receptors is a woman aged 40 to 49 in good health and CMV-seropositive.

J is TRBJ2-3 and V is TRBV6-5; a possible D gene is TRBD1 (5 bases). This CDR3 is 14 amino acids long. Looked up from germline, CDR1 is MNHEY and CDR2 is SVGAGI. Trimming cost V 4 bases and J 4 bases, with 12 bases left between them. CDR3 region: CASSSGQGADTQYF. For the CDR3, the DNA is TGTGCCAGCAGTTCCGGGCAGGGCGCAGATACGCAGTATTTT.

CDR3 sequence (DNA): TGCAGCGTCCGAGGGACAGTAGCGGGAGGGGCCGGGGAGCTGTTTTTT. Translating gives CSVRGTVAGGAGELFF. The J gene is TRBJ2-2, the V gene TRBV29-1; TRBD2 matches at 11 bases. CDR1 and CDR2 (germline): SQVTM, ANQGSEA. The trim removed 6 bases at V and 6 bases at J, leaving 12 bases unmatched. The CDR3 loop spans 16 amino acids.

The J gene is TRBJ1-3, the V gene TRBV23-1; D perhaps matches TRBD1 (5 bases). TRBV23-1 is filed as an ORF, its function uncertain. Trimming shortened V by 0 bases and J by 0 bases, and 9 bases separated the two germline ends. The length of the CDR3 is 16 residues. DNA for the CDR3: TGCGCCAGCAGTCAATCGGTCAGGGACTCTGGAAACACCATATATTTT. Residues: CASSQSVRDSGNTIYF.

V and J are TRBV7-9 and TRBJ2-7; tentatively, D is TRBD2 (5 bases). With 6 bases removed from V and 6 bases from J, the gap between germline ends came to 15 bases. CDR1 is SEHNR and CDR2 is FQNEAQ in the germline V gene (reference sequence). The CDR3 length is 13 residues. CDR3 sequence: CASRRRDQPEQYF. The CDR3 DNA sequence: TGTGCCAGCAGACGCCGGGATCAACCCGAGCAGTACTTC.

This chain joins TRBV6-6 and TRBJ1-2; 7 bases fit TRBD1. The CDR3 length is 12 residues. The J segment lost 6 bases and the V segment lost 3 bases, leaving 1 base of the junction unmatched. Per germline, CDR1 MNHNY and CDR2 SVGAGI (reference sequence). CDR3 region: CASSYGTDGYTF. The CDR3 DNA sequence: TGTGCCAGCAGTTATGGGACAGATGGCTACACCTTC.

In its sample, this clone was seen once. This chain links TRBV6-4 with TRBJ1-2; D is perhaps TRBD1 (5 bases). CDR3 length: 12 amino acids. In germline, CDR1 is MRHNA, CDR2 SNTAGT. With 2 bases removed from V and 7 bases from J, the gap between germline ends came to 8 bases. The CDR3 coding sequence is TGTGCCAGCAGTGACAGGGGAGGTGGCTACACCTTC. Protein product: CASSDRGGGYTF.

V gene TRBV13 combines with J gene TRBJ2-3; 9 positions agree with TRBD1. CDR3 length: 20 amino acids. The V gene end was trimmed by 0 bases and the J gene end by 0 bases; junction bases not matched to a gene: 13. Germline CDR1 PRHDT, CDR2 FYEKMQ (reference sequence). CDR3 loop: CASSLGPGQGVPTSTDTQYF. The CDR3 bases are TGTGCCAGCAGCTTAGGGCCGGGACAGGGTGTCCCGACTAGCACAGATACGCAGTATTTT.